The T cell receptor (beta chain) described here comes from a study of blood T cells in healthy people across ages. Study conclusions and caveats: Per million T cells, the diversity of TCR beta decreased roughly linearly as age advanced.

The amount of total RNA extracted per sample was at least 6 micrograms. Using a J-beta primer mix together with a sample-barcoded 5' primer, a second PCR was run for roughly 6 to 11 cycles. TCRdb re-called the 5' RACE reads with MiXCR, one entry per CDR3 protein. The sample yields 900,000 to 950,000 distinct CDR3 sequences, approximately 32% seen once. Concerning this clonotype itself: Its antigen remains unknown.

Germline V CDR1 and CDR2: MDHEN, SYDVKM. V was trimmed by 8 bases and J by 0 bases, leaving 13 bases between them. The CDR3 runs 14 residues. A further study also used this sample, focusing on T cells of mothers and their children.

Sequenced input: blood. The genes are TRBV28 and TRBJ1-1; the D is unclear. This TCR was sampled from a woman between 40 and 55 years old in good health. The CDR3 spells CASRFRALNTEAFF. CDR3 DNA sequence: TGTGCCAGCCGCTTCCGGGCACTGAACACTGAAGCTTTCTTT.